This T cell receptor beta chain was profiled in a study of T cells in Graves' hyperthyroidism and ophthalmopathy. In the study overall: Peripheral blood was collected at initial diagnosis, before any treatment. Notes on the study in general: A model using 13 V-J features told ophthalmopathy apart from stable hyperthyroidism.

Deletions cut 0 bases from V and 5 bases from J, with 11 bases between. The CDR3 is made up of 15 amino acids. The germline V gene has CDR1 SGHRS and CDR2 YFSETQ. PBMCs were derived from roughly 10 ml fresh peripheral blood. As regards this clonotype: Its antigen is undetermined.

What was amplified from RNA transcripts were TCR beta CDR3 regions. During a first-round RT-PCR of the TCR CDR3, the HTBI primer set was used. TCRdb redid the calling of the multiplex PCR reads with MiXCR, one entry per CDR3 protein. The repertoire holds fewer than 450,000 distinct CDR3 sequences, approximately 18% seen once, with approximately 30% in the top ten. This receptor was taken from a woman in her 30s with Graves' hyperthyroidism that later progressed to Graves' ophthalmopathy. The J gene is TRBJ2-2, the V gene TRBV5-1; no clear D gene. Sample: blood. The DNA for the CDR3 is TGCGCCAGCAGCTTGGTCGCTCGTGGGACCGGGGAGCTGTTTTTT. Translation: CASSLVARGTGELFF. The full variable domain, in which reference TRBV5-1 and TRBJ2-2 provide the parts outside the CDR3, is KAGVTQTPRYLIKTRGQQVTLSCSPISGHRSVSWYQQTPGQGLQFLFEYFSETQRNKGNFPGRFSGRQFSNSRSEMNVSTLELGDSALYLCASSLVARGTGELFFGEGSRLTVL.